Listed below are T cell receptor beta chains from one sample, sequenced in a study of OX40 agonist ivuxolimab in advanced cancers. Produced via immunoSEQ multiplex PCR; TCRdb's table is partial and in-frame only. The sample yields about 37,000 clones, around four fifths seen once. The input for sequencing was CD4+ or CD8+ T cells sorted from blood, taken in a trial of the OX40 agonist ivuxolimab. These receptors originate from an adult with an advanced solid tumor such as melanoma, head and neck, liver or kidney cancer. Both conserved end residues are part of each CDR3. The order of the fields is V gene, clone size, D gene, J gene, CDR3 protein, CDR3 DNA. The D gene is left open where the match is weak. Clone sizes are given selectively: once, few, many, or a class where the clone is expanded.

V gene: TRBV6-5
clone size: .
D gene: TRBD1
J gene: TRBJ2-7
CDR3 protein: CASSYAPGQSYEQYF
CDR3 DNA: TGTGCCAGCAGTTACGCCCCGGGACAGAGCTACGAGCAGTACTTC

V gene: TRBV5-1
clone size: few
D gene: TRBD1
J gene: TRBJ2-7
CDR3 protein: CASSSTGTTYEQYF
CDR3 DNA: TGCGCCAGCAGCTCGACAGGGACGACCTACGAGCAGTACTTC

V gene: TRBV5-4
clone size: .
D gene: .
J gene: TRBJ1-6
CDR3 protein: CASSLGGVGSPLHF
CDR3 DNA: TGTGCCAGCAGCTTGGGGGGGGTCGGGTCACCCCTCCACTTT

V gene: TRBV7-3
clone size: .
D gene: .
J gene: TRBJ2-7
CDR3 protein: CASSLTPGPFFEQYF
CDR3 DNA: TGTGCCAGCAGCTTAACTCCGGGACCTTTTTTCGAGCAGTACTTC

V gene: TRBV5-5
clone size: .
D gene: .
J gene: TRBJ1-1
CDR3 protein: CASSLGPTKTTEAFF
CDR3 DNA: TGTGCCAGCAGCTTGGGGCCCACGAAGACCACTGAAGCTTTCTTT

V gene: TRBV19
clone size: .
D gene: TRBD1
J gene: TRBJ1-2
CDR3 protein: CASSPDRGGYGYTF
CDR3 DNA: TGTGCCAGTAGTCCCGACAGGGGAGGCTATGGCTACACCTTC

V gene: TRBV7-9
clone size: .
D gene: .
J gene: TRBJ2-5
CDR3 protein: CASSLVGTGQETQYF
CDR3 DNA: TGTGCCAGCAGCTTAGTTGGGACCGGCCAGGAGACCCAGTACTTC

V gene: TRBV5-1
clone size: .
D gene: TRBD1
J gene: TRBJ1-4
CDR3 protein: CASSLRQGATNEKLFF
CDR3 DNA: TGCGCCAGCAGCCTTCGACAGGGAGCAACTAATGAAAAACTGTTTTTT

V gene: TRBV6-5
clone size: .
D gene: TRBD2
J gene: TRBJ2-2
CDR3 protein: CASNVAGSGTGELFF
CDR3 DNA: TGTGCCAGCAATGTAGCGGGATCGGGTACCGGGGAGCTGTTTTTT

V gene: TRBV5-1
clone size: .
D gene: .
J gene: TRBJ2-1
CDR3 protein: CASSLRFEDNEQFF
CDR3 DNA: TGCGCCAGCAGCTTGAGGTTCGAGGACAATGAGCAGTTCTTC

V gene: TRBV7-9
clone size: .
D gene: TRBD1
J gene: TRBJ1-1
CDR3 protein: CASSDRGFENTEAFF
CDR3 DNA: TGTGCCAGCAGCGACAGGGGCTTTGAGAACACTGAAGCTTTCTTT

V gene: TRBV7-9
clone size: .
D gene: .
J gene: TRBJ2-3
CDR3 protein: CASSPMVGDTQYF
CDR3 DNA: TGTGCCAGCAGCCCCATGGTCGGGGATACGCAGTATTTT

V gene: TRBV2
clone size: .
D gene: .
J gene: TRBJ2-5
CDR3 protein: CASSGSGIYETQYF
CDR3 DNA: TGTGCCAGCAGTGGTTCGGGGATATACGAGACCCAGTACTTC

V gene: TRBV10-3
clone size: .
D gene: .
J gene: TRBJ1-2
CDR3 protein: CAISESPGHSYTF
CDR3 DNA: TGTGCCATCAGTGAGAGCCCAGGTCACAGCTACACCTTC

V gene: TRBV28
clone size: few
D gene: .
J gene: TRBJ1-3
CDR3 protein: CASTEGYSGNTIYF
CDR3 DNA: TGTGCCAGCACCGAGGGTTACTCTGGAAACACCATATATTTT

V gene: TRBV6-1
clone size: .
D gene: .
J gene: TRBJ1-2
CDR3 protein: CASRGFNYGYTF
CDR3 DNA: TGTGCCAGCAGGGGGTTCAACTATGGCTACACCTTC

V gene: TRBV9
clone size: .
D gene: TRBD1
J gene: TRBJ2-2
CDR3 protein: CASSVFGTGGNTGELFF
CDR3 DNA: TGTGCCAGCAGCGTATTCGGGACAGGGGGCAACACCGGGGAGCTGTTTTTT

V gene: TRBV7-9
clone size: .
D gene: .
J gene: TRBJ2-7
CDR3 protein: CASSIREATYEQYF
CDR3 DNA: TGTGCCAGCAGCATCAGGGAAGCGACCTACGAGCAGTACTTC

V gene: TRBV12-5
clone size: .
D gene: .
J gene: TRBJ2-6
CDR3 protein: CASGQASAGQSRANVLTF
CDR3 DNA: TGTGCTAGTGGTCAAGCGAGTGCAGGACAAAGTCGGGCCAACGTCCTGACTTTC

V gene: TRBV7-6
clone size: .
D gene: TRBD2
J gene: TRBJ2-7
CDR3 protein: CASTAGGAGGSYEQYF
CDR3 DNA: TGTGCCAGCACCGCGGGAGGGGCGGGAGGGTCCTACGAGCAGTACTTC

V gene: TRBV7-8
clone size: few
D gene: TRBD2
J gene: TRBJ2-5
CDR3 protein: CASSLPLRGGKETQYF
CDR3 DNA: TGTGCCAGCAGCTTACCTTTGCGGGGGGGTAAAGAGACCCAGTACTTC

V gene: TRBV7-9
clone size: .
D gene: .
J gene: TRBJ1-1
CDR3 protein: CASRLLNTEAFF
CDR3 DNA: TGTGCCAGCAGGCTGTTAAACACTGAAGCTTTCTTT

V gene: TRBV5-8
clone size: .
D gene: TRBD1
J gene: TRBJ1-4
CDR3 protein: CASSMGQGVGKLFF
CDR3 DNA: TGTGCCAGCAGCATGGGACAGGGGGTAGGAAAACTGTTTTTT

V gene: TRBV7-7
clone size: .
D gene: .
J gene: TRBJ2-5
CDR3 protein: CASSLGPQAAQETQYF
CDR3 DNA: TGTGCCAGCAGCTTAGGCCCCCAAGCCGCCCAAGAGACCCAGTACTTC

V gene: TRBV9
clone size: .
D gene: TRBD2
J gene: TRBJ2-1
CDR3 protein: CASRATSGSRDEQFF
CDR3 DNA: TGTGCCAGCAGGGCTACTAGCGGGAGTAGAGATGAGCAGTTCTTC

V gene: TRBV11-2
clone size: .
D gene: TRBD1
J gene: TRBJ2-1
CDR3 protein: CASSLDGQGSNEQFF
CDR3 DNA: TGTGCCAGCAGCTTGGATGGACAGGGAAGCAATGAGCAGTTCTTC

V gene: TRBV28
clone size: .
D gene: TRBD1
J gene: TRBJ2-6
CDR3 protein: CASSPGGEPGANVLTF
CDR3 DNA: TGTGCCAGCAGCCCAGGGGGCGAACCTGGGGCCAACGTCCTGACTTTC

V gene: TRBV5-1
clone size: .
D gene: .
J gene: TRBJ1-2
CDR3 protein: CASSPDEANYGYTF
CDR3 DNA: TGCGCCAGCAGCCCGGACGAAGCTAACTATGGCTACACCTTC

V gene: TRBV7-9
clone size: .
D gene: .
J gene: TRBJ2-5
CDR3 protein: CASSSGLDQETQYF
CDR3 DNA: TGTGCCAGCAGCTCCGGACTCGACCAAGAGACCCAGTACTTC

V gene: TRBV21-1
clone size: .
D gene: .
J gene: TRBJ1-1
CDR3 protein: CASSKAGRGRGDTEAFF
CDR3 DNA: TGTGCCAGCAGCAAAGCGGGTCGGGGGCGCGGTGACACTGAAGCTTTCTTT

V gene: TRBV19
clone size: .
D gene: .
J gene: TRBJ1-5
CDR3 protein: CASSIGNQPQHF
CDR3 DNA: TGTGCCAGTAGTATAGGAAATCAGCCCCAGCATTTT

V gene: TRBV6-4
clone size: .
D gene: TRBD1
J gene: TRBJ1-5
CDR3 protein: CASSRRTGSRNQPQHF
CDR3 DNA: TGTGCCAGCAGTCGCCGGACAGGGAGTCGCAATCAGCCCCAGCATTTT

V gene: TRBV5-4
clone size: .
D gene: TRBD1
J gene: TRBJ1-6
CDR3 protein: CASSHGQGRGLGPLHF
CDR3 DNA: TGTGCCAGCAGCCATGGACAGGGAAGAGGGCTGGGGCCCCTCCACTTT

V gene: TRBV6-5
clone size: .
D gene: .
J gene: TRBJ1-1
CDR3 protein: CASSYSSGVNTEAFF
CDR3 DNA: TGTGCCAGCAGTTACTCGAGCGGGGTCAACACTGAAGCTTTCTTT